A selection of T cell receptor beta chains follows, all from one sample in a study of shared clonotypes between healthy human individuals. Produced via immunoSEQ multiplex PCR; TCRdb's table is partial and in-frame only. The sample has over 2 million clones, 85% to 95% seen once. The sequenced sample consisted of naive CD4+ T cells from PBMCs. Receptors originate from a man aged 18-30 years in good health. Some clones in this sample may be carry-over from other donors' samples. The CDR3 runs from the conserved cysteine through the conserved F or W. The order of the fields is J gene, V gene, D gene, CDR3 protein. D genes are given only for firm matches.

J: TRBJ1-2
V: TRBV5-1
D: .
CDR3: CASSLGGGDYGYTF

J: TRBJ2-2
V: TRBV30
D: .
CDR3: CAWSFIRVGELFF

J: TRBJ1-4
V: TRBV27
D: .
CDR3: CASSSTGLGRKLFF

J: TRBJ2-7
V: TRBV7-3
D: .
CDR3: CASSLTGAAQGEQYF

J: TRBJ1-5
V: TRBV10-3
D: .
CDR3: CAISESSLGAVQPQHF

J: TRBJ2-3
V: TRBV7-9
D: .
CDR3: CASSLEGGAVVTQYF

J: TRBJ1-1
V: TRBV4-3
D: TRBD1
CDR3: CASSQAGTGNTEAFF

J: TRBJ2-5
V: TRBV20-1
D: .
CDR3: CSAVPQETQYF

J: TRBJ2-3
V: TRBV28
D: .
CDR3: CASSLPVSGFGTDTQYF

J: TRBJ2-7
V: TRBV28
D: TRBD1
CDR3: CASSLSTGGASHEQYF

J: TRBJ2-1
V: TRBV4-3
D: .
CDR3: CASSQDPGGTRNEQFF

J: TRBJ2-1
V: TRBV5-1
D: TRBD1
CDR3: CASSIGTGVVNEQFF

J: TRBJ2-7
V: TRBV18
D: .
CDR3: CASSPQGGDEQYF

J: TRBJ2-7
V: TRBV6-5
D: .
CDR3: CASSLNRFSYEQYF

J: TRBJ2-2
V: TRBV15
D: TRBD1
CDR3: CATSRRDRKGSGELFF

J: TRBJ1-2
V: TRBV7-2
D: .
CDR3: CASSLTGPSRDGYTF

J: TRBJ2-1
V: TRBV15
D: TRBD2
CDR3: CATSARTSGTLGEQFF

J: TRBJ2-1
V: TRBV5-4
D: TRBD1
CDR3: CASSPGTADNEQFF

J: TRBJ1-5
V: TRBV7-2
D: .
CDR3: CASSFQGSNQPQHF

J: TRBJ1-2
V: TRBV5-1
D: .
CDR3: CASSLAGSRGYGYTF

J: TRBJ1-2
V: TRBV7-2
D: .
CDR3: CASSFDRGPYGYTF

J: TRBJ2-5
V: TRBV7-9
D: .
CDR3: CASSLNLAEQETQYF

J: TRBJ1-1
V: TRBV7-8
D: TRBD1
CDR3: CASSRQHTGGHTEAFF

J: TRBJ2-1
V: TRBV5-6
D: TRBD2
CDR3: CASSYYGSGNNEQFF

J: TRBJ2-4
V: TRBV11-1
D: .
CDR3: CASSLSRLDIQYF

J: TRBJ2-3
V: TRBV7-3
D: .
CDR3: CASRGGTSTDTQYF

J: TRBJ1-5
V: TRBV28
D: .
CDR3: CASSFEGNQPQHF

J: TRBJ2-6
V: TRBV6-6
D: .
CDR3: CASSRSSGANVLTF

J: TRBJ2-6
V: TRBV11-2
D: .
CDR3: CASRGTRGPSGANVLTF

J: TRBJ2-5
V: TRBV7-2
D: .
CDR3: CASSLVGGEGETQYF

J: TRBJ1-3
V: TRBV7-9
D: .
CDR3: CASSFRGSSGNTIYF

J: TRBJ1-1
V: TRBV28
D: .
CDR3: CASSLMGAQNTEAFF

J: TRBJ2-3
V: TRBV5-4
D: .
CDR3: CASSRQGGGRSTDTQYF

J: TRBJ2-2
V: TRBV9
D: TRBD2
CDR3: CASSRAGAGELFF

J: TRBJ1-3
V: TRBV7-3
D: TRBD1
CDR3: CASSLGPRTGAGNTIYF

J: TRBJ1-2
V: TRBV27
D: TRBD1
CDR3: CASSPITGGPGYTF

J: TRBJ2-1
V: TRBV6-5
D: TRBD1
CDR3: CASSPDRGRINEQFF

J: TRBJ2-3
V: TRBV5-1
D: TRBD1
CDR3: CASSFGQGLSTDTQYF

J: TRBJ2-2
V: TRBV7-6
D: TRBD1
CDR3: CASSQYGTGTFGELFF

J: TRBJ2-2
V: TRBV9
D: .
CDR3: CASSTQGSGELFF

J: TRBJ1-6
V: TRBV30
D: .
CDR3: CAWSVLGRNNSPLHF

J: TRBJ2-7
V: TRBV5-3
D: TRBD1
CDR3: CARSWMTGFGQYF

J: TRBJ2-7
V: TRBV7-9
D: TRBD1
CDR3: CASSLVTGVHEQYF

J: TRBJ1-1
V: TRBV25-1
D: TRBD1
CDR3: CASSEAGGSHEAFF

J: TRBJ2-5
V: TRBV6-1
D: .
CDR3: CASSEARSGTGETQYF

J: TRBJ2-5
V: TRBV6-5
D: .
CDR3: CASSSTGSTVKTQYF

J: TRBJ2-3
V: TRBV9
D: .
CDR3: CASSPARASDTQYF

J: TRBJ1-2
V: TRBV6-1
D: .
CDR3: CASSEGQGPDYGYTF

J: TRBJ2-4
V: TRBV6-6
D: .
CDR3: CASNPSGTAAKNIQYF